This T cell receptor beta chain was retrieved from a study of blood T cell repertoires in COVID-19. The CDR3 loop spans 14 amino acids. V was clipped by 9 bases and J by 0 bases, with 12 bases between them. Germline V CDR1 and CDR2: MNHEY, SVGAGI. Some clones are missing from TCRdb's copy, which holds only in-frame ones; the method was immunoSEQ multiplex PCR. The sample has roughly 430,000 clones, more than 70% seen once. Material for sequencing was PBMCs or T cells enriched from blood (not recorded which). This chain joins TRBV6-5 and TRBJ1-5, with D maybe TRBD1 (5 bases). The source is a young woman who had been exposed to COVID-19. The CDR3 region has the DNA TGTGCCAGTGGAGACAGATATAGCAATCAGCCCCAGCATTTT. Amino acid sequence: CASGDRYSNQPQHF.